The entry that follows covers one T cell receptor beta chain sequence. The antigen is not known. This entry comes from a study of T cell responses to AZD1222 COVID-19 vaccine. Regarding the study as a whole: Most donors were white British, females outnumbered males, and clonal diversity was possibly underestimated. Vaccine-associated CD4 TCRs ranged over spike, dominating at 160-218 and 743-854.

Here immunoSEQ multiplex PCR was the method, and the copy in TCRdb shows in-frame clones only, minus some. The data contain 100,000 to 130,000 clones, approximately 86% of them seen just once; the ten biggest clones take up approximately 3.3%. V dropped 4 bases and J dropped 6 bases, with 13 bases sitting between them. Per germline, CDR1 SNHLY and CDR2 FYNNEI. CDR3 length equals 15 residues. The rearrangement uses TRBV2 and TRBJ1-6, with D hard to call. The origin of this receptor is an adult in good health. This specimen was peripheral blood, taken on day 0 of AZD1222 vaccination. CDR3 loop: CASSGVNERNSPLHF. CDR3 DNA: TGTGCCAGCAGTGGAGTAAACGAACGTAATTCACCCCTCCACTTT.